This TCR beta chain is from a study of metastatic and nonmetastatic thyroid tumors. Study details: Samples came from malignant and benign thyroid patients, and repertoires were compared across blood and tumor or nodule tissue.

Methods used by the authors: Researchers built a distant-metastasis classifier for papillary thyroid cancer that drew on CDR3 differences across clinicopathological groups. TCRdb re-analyzed the PCR reads through MiXCR. The V and J calls and clone size are TCRdb's, not the authors'. Found here are around 24,000 clones, less than 15% of them singletons; the top ten hold roughly 18%. Every patient was untreated before thyroid surgery. By sample share, this clone is medium-sized. The same CDR3 is also encoded by other DNA sequences in this sample. This CDR3 spans 13 amino acids. The V end lost 3 bases, the J end lost 2 bases, and 5 bases lay between the germline ends.

This sequence was found in a female donor with papillary thyroid cancer or a benign thyroid nodule (not recorded which). Some clones in this sample may be carry-over from other donors' samples. J is TRBJ1-5 and V is TRBV12-3 or TRBV12-4, with unresolved D. The sample was blood. This CDR3 is CASSFSRNQPQHF. The CDR3, as DNA: TGTGCCAGCAGTTTTAGCCGCAATCAGCCCCAGCATTTT.